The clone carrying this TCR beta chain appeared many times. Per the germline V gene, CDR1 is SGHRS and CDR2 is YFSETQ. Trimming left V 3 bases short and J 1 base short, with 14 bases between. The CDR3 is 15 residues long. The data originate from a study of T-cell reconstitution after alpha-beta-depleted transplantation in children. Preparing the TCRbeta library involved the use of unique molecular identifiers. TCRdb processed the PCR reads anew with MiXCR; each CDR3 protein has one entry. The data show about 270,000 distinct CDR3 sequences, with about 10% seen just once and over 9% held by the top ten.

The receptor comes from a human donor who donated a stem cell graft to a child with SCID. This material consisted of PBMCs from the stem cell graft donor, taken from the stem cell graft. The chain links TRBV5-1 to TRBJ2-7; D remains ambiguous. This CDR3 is CASSWDGFGSYEQYF. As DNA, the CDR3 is TGCGCCAGCAGCTGGGATGGCTTCGGGTCCTACGAGCAGTACTTC. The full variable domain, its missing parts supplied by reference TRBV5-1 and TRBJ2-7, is KAGVTQTPRYLIKTRGQQVTLSCSPISGHRSVSWYQQTPGQGLQFLFEYFSETQRNKGNFPGRFSGRQFSNSRSEMNVSTLELGDSALYLCASSWDGFGSYEQYFGPGTRLTVT.